A selection of T cell receptor beta chains follows, all from one sample in a study of T-cell memory formation after mild COVID-19. TCRdb re-called the 5' RACE reads through MiXCR, storing one row per CDR3 protein. The sample includes roughly 250,000 distinct CDR3 sequences, around 17% of them seen just once. Sequencing used PBMCs or a T cell subset sorted from them (not recorded which). The source of these receptors is a man aged 18 to 29 who had mild COVID-19 (a few samples of this study predate the infection). Cell type and time point are not known. Each CDR3 is given with its conserved first and last residue. The D gene is left open where the match is weak. Not every row has a clone size; where given, it reads once, few, many or a size class.

size	V	D	J	DNA	CDR3
many	TRBV12-3/TRBV12-4	TRBD1	TRBJ2-3	TGTGCCAGCAGCCGTCGGGACAGGGCCAGCACAGATACGCAGTATTTT	CASSRRDRASTDTQYF
few	TRBV7-2	-	TRBJ2-4	TGTGCCAGCAGCTTGGCTAGCCCGGGGGTTCAGTACTTC	CASSLASPGVQYF
few	TRBV29-1	-	TRBJ1-3	TGCAGCGTTGGGGTCAGTACTGGAAACACCATATATTTT	CSVGVSTGNTIYF
-	TRBV18	-	TRBJ2-1	TGTGCCAGCTCCCCGGCGCTAGACTACAATGAGCAGTTCTTC	CASSPALDYNEQFF
-	TRBV7-3	-	TRBJ1-1	TGTGCCAGCAGCTTAAGGGCCCAGGCGGGGGGAGCTTTCTTT	CASSLRAQAGGAFF
few	TRBV7-2	-	TRBJ2-5	TGTGCCAGCAGCCCCGAGGCGCGTCCGAAAGAGACCCAGTACTTC	CASSPEARPKETQYF
few	TRBV10-3	-	TRBJ2-7	TGTGCCATCAGTGAATCAGGGTACGAGCAGTACTTC	CAISESGYEQYF
-	TRBV5-1	TRBD1	TRBJ2-1	TGCGCCAGCAGCTTACGGACAGGGGGCGCCGGTTTTAAGTTC	CASSLRTGGAGFKF
-	TRBV12-3/TRBV12-4	-	TRBJ2-2	TGTGCCAGCAGTCTCCAGGGTCTCGCGAACACCGGGGAGCTGTTTTTT	CASSLQGLANTGELFF
few	TRBV7-7	TRBD1	TRBJ2-5	TGTGCTAGCAGCTTAGGGACAGGGCTTTTGGAGACCCAGTACTTC	CASSLGTGLLETQYF
-	TRBV2	-	TRBJ1-3	TGTGCCAGCAGAACAGGGACAGGAAACACCATATATTTT	CASRTGTGNTIYF
few	TRBV5-1	-	TRBJ2-5	TGCGCCAGCACCTTAAAAGAGACCCAGTACTTC	CASTLKETQYF
few	TRBV20-1	TRBD1	TRBJ2-5	TGCAGTGCTCGACCGGGACAGGGAGAGACCCAGTACTTC	CSARPGQGETQYF
many	TRBV7-2	-	TRBJ1-1	TGTGCCAGCAGCTTTACAGGTATGAACACTGAAGCTTTCTTT	CASSFTGMNTEAFF
few	TRBV20-1	-	TRBJ2-5	TGCAGTGCTATTGCGGGGGCAGGGGAGACCCAGTACTTC	CSAIAGAGETQYF
few	TRBV7-2	-	TRBJ1-4	TGTGCCAGCAGCTTACAGGGGACTAATGAAAAACTGTTTTTT	CASSLQGTNEKLFF
few	TRBV5-5	TRBD2	TRBJ2-3	TGTGCCAGCAGCTATACTAGCGGGGGGGGCACAGATACGCAGTATTTT	CASSYTSGGGTDTQYF
few	TRBV5-6	TRBD2	TRBJ2-7	TGTGCCAGCAGCTCCCGTCTGACGGGACTAGCGTCGTCCGAGCAGTACTTC	CASSSRLTGLASSEQYF
few	TRBV6-2/TRBV6-3	TRBD1	TRBJ2-7	TGTGCCAGCAGTCGACAGGGTAAAGGGTCCTACGAGCAGTACTTC	CASSRQGKGSYEQYF
few	TRBV12-3/TRBV12-4	-	TRBJ2-3	TGTGCCAGCAGTTTTTATCGAAGCACAGATACGCAGTATTTT	CASSFYRSTDTQYF
-	TRBV4-3	TRBD2	TRBJ2-1	TGCGCCAGCAGCCAAGCGGGGGGTCGGAACAATGAGCAGTTCTTC	CASSQAGGRNNEQFF
-	TRBV7-2	-	TRBJ2-5	TGTGCCAGCAGCTCTAACCGGGGGTCTAGGGAGACCCAGTACTTC	CASSSNRGSRETQYF
-	TRBV12-3/TRBV12-4	-	TRBJ1-5	TGTGCCAGCAGTCCCCCGACTTGGGCGGGCAATCAGCCCCAGCATTTT	CASSPPTWAGNQPQHF
few	TRBV11-3	-	TRBJ2-1	TGTGCCAGCAGCTTAGATGGGAGTTTCAATGAGCAGTTCTTC	CASSLDGSFNEQFF
few	TRBV4-3	TRBD1	TRBJ1-1	TGCGCCAGCAGCCAGGGACAGGGGGCGTTGGACACTGAAGCTTTCTTT	CASSQGQGALDTEAFF
-	TRBV5-1	-	TRBJ2-4	TGCGCCAGCAGCTTGGCCCCAGGGACAAGAAACATTCAGTACTTC	CASSLAPGTRNIQYF
-	TRBV20-1	-	TRBJ2-3	TGCACCACACCGGGGGGCTCCACAGATACGCAGTATTTT	CTTPGGSTDTQYF
few	TRBV5-1	-	TRBJ2-2	TGCGCCAGCAGCCCGGGCACGAATGACAGGACCTTTGCCGGGGAGCTGTTTTTT	CASSPGTNDRTFAGELFF
few	TRBV20-1	-	TRBJ2-1	TGCAGTGCTAGTGCTAGCAACTATGAGCAGTTCTTC	CSASASNYEQFF
few	TRBV12-3/TRBV12-4	-	TRBJ1-2	TGTGCCAGCAGCCGAACAGTCTATGGCTACACCTTC	CASSRTVYGYTF
-	TRBV12-3/TRBV12-4	TRBD2	TRBJ2-3	TGTGCCAGCCGGGACTACGGGGGAGATACGCAGTATTTT	CASRDYGGDTQYF
-	TRBV7-2	-	TRBJ1-5	TGTGCCAGCAGCTTTTATTTGAGCAATCAGCCCCAGCATTTT	CASSFYLSNQPQHF
-	TRBV6-5	-	TRBJ2-3	TGTGCCAGCACCCCGAGGATGGGGACCACAGATACGCAGTATTTT	CASTPRMGTTDTQYF
-	TRBV7-8	-	TRBJ2-1	TGTGCCAGCAGCCTCACCGTTATAGCGGTCTCCTACAATGAGCAGTTCTTC	CASSLTVIAVSYNEQFF
-	TRBV6-5	TRBD1	TRBJ2-3	TGTGCCAGCAGGGCAACCGGGACAGAATCAGATACGCAGTATTTT	CASRATGTESDTQYF
-	TRBV4-3	TRBD2	TRBJ2-3	TGCGCCAGCAGCCAAAATAGCGGGGCTAGCACAGATACGCAGTATTTT	CASSQNSGASTDTQYF
-	TRBV7-9	-	TRBJ2-5	TGTGCCAGCAGCTTAGCGGCAGGGGATGGGACCCAGTACTTC	CASSLAAGDGTQYF
few	TRBV19	-	TRBJ1-5	TGTGCCAGTAGTATCTCGGGGAATCAGCCCCAGCATTTT	CASSISGNQPQHF
-	TRBV27	-	TRBJ2-1	TGTGCCAGCAGATTGAGCGGGCCTAGTTACAATGAGCAGTTCTTC	CASRLSGPSYNEQFF
-	TRBV21-1	-	TRBJ2-5	TGTGCCAGCGCTCGGAGGTCCCAAGAGACCCAGTACTTC	CASARRSQETQYF
few	TRBV6-1	TRBD1	TRBJ1-4	TGTGCCAGCAGTGAAGGGACCGGGACAGGGGTGTTTTTT	CASSEGTGTGVFF
-	TRBV7-2	TRBD2	TRBJ2-3	TGTGCCAGCAGCAGGGGACTAGGTGATACGCAGTATTTT	CASSRGLGDTQYF
-	TRBV6-6	-	TRBJ2-5	TGTGCCAGCAGGAGAGAAAATAGCGGAGGCACCCAGTACTTC	CASRRENSGGTQYF
-	TRBV11-2	-	TRBJ2-3	TGTGCCAGCAGCGTCGGGGATACGCAGTATTTT	CASSVGDTQYF
-	TRBV27	TRBD2	TRBJ2-7	TGTGCCAGCAGTTTGAGGCGGGGGGCCTACGAGCAGTACTTC	CASSLRRGAYEQYF
few	TRBV20-1	-	TRBJ2-5	TGCAGTGCTAGAGAGGGTAGCAGGGAGACCCAGTACTTC	CSAREGSRETQYF
-	TRBV12-3/TRBV12-4	-	TRBJ1-1	TGTGCCAGCAGTTTAAGGGCGGCGAATACTGAAGCTTTCTTT	CASSLRAANTEAFF
few	TRBV10-3	TRBD2	TRBJ2-1	TGTGCCATCGGGACTAGCACTAATGATGAGCAGTTCTTC	CAIGTSTNDEQFF
-	TRBV18	TRBD1	TRBJ1-1	TGTGCCAGCTCACCTAGCACAGGGGTAGAAGCTTTCTTT	CASSPSTGVEAFF
-	TRBV4-2	-	TRBJ2-3	TGTGCCAGCAGCCAAGAGGCTAGCGACACAGATACGCAGTATTTT	CASSQEASDTDTQYF
few	TRBV13	-	TRBJ2-1	TGTGCCAGCAGCTTAGTTCTGCGGGGCCGGGGAAATGAGCAGTTCTTC	CASSLVLRGRGNEQFF